This T cell receptor (beta chain) was obtained from a study of T cells after posttransplantation cyclophosphamide. Repertoires were generated with immunoSEQ multiplex PCR, while TCRdb's copy carries only in-frame clones and drops some. Of some 45,000 clones listed, 80% to 95% are singletons. Cyclophosphamide on days +3 and +4 followed busulfan-fludarabine conditioning and a marrow graft. Note on this clone: The antigen is unknown.

Trimming cost V 9 bases and J 2 bases; bases outside gene matches: 13. Germline V lookup: CDR1 LNHDA, CDR2 SQIVND (reference sequence). The CDR3 sequence is 16 residues long. Study results and caveats: TRB overlap between skin or GI tissue T cells and blood was limited. Recipient CMV seropositivity and CMV reactivation strongly tracked TRB clonality. Donor-recipient repertoire similarity was low at 1-2 months, rising over year one.

The chain has TRBV19 and TRBJ1-5; TRBD1 matches 7 bases. The input for sequencing was PBMCs, taken around 67 days after allogeneic stem cell transplant with posttransplant cyclophosphamide. The TCR comes from a male patient aged 60-70 years who received an allogeneic stem cell transplant from a related donor and was CMV-positive. The T cells may come from the graft donor. CDR3 region: CASLIQGIVGNQPQHF. CDR3 DNA sequence: TGTGCCAGCCTAATACAGGGGATCGTAGGCAATCAGCCCCAGCATTTT.